The clone carrying this TCR beta chain was detected ten times or more. This specimen belongs to a study of T-cell reconstitution after alpha-beta-depleted transplantation in children. Unique molecular identifiers were incorporated during preparation of the TCRbeta library. MiXCR, applied by TCRdb to the PCR reads, yields one record per CDR3 protein. The repertoire holds 490,000 or so distinct CDR3 sequences, with around 12% as singletons. Trimming took off 0 bases at V and 2 bases at J, with 8 bases between the two ends. Germline assignment: CDR1 SGHDT and CDR2 YYEEEE. The CDR3 has 14 amino acids. Source: PBMCs from the stem cell graft donor, taken from the stem cell graft. The chain has TRBV5-6 and TRBJ2-5; D gene unclear. This TCR derives from a human donor who donated a stem cell graft to a child with combined immunodeficiency. This chain's CDR3 is CASSLVDEQETQYF. The CDR3 coding sequence is TGTGCCAGCAGCTTGGTAGACGAGCAAGAGACCCAGTACTTC.